This entry features one T cell receptor (beta chain) sequence. Its target is unknown. The read finishes 3 residues shy of the CDR3 end, and the germline J gene is used to complete it. These data are taken from a study of T cells in women clearing cervical HPV infection. CDR3 size: 14 residues. Unmatched junction bases numbered 3, after V lost 6 bases and J lost 1 base. CDR1 is KGHSH and CDR2 is LQKENI in the germline V gene. Produced via immunoSEQ multiplex PCR; TCRdb's table is partial and in-frame only. The sample holds tens of thousands of clones. Notes on the study in general: CIN3+ cases had significantly higher TCR repertoire richness than controls, but evenness did not differ. TRBV6-7 abundance was lower in cases than controls (about 0.099% versus 0.16%). Associations may precede or follow infection; HPV-specific or memory T cells were not isolated.

The clonotype originates from a woman aged 18-70 years with a cervical HPV16 infection that either progressed to CIN3+ or cleared (not recorded which). The chain has TRBV18 and TRBJ1-1; 9 nucleotides match TRBD1. The sample comprised blood buffy coat. The CDR3 spells CASSQTGGNTEAFF. CDR3 DNA (partial): TGTGCCAGCTCTCAGACAGGGGGGAACACTGAA.